Given below is one T cell receptor (beta chain) in context. Germline lookup yields CDR1 DFQATT and CDR2 SNEGSKA (reference sequence). The CDR3 runs to 15 residues. V dropped 3 bases and J dropped 5; count of bases not matched to a gene: 12. Authors' analysis steps: The assay estimated nucleated cells by amplifying reference gene primers. Using immunoSEQ multiplex PCR, the repertoire was profiled, and TCRdb retains in-frame clones only, with some absent. Clone size and V and J calls were adopted from that table, with D and trimming inferred from the DNA. The data contain 140,000 or so clones, just under 85% of them singletons. Clinical history reported by participants formed the basis on which cohorts were assigned. Donors in Cohort 3 counted as recovered after two negative PCRs, clearance, or symptom resolution. These data originate in a study of blood T cell repertoires in COVID-19. The overall study: PBMCs, B-cell-depleted T cells, or T cells were the source of the cDNA or gDNA that made up the material.

This chain connects TRBV20-1 to TRBJ2-7, with 8 bases identical to TRBD2. The sequenced sample was PBMCs or T cells enriched from blood (not recorded which). The receptor was isolated from a woman between 40 and 55 years old who had recovered from COVID-19. Here the CDR3 DNA reads TGCAGTGCTAGTTTTCTAGCGGGCGCGCTCCACGAGCAGTACTTC. It translates to CSASFLAGALHEQYF.